The TCR beta chain under discussion was sequenced for a study of T cell responses to AZD1222 COVID-19 vaccine. The repertoire was sequenced with immunoSEQ multiplex PCR; TCRdb's copy has only in-frame clones and lacks some. The data contain 65,000 to 90,000 clones, roughly nine tenths of them seen just once; the ten biggest clones take up roughly 7.5%. This CDR3 region has 15 residues. Germline V CDR1 and CDR2: LNHDA, SQIVND (reference sequence). Unmatched junction bases numbered 5, after V lost 4 bases and J lost 4 bases. Findings of the study overall: Dominant at 160-218 and 743-854, vaccine-associated CD4 TCRs also spanned spike. It should be noted that donors were predominantly white British and more often female, and clonal diversity was possibly underestimated. Sampling captured repertoires only after the peak T cell response.

Note on this clone: Antigen: not known.

The V call is TRBV19, the J call TRBJ1-4, with 8 bases that match TRBD1. This TCR came from an adult in good health. The sequences come from peripheral blood, collected on day 0 of AZD1222 vaccination. In DNA form, the CDR3 reads TGTGCCAGTAGTAACCAGGGGGCCGTTAATGAAAAACTGTTTTTT. The encoded protein is CASSNQGAVNEKLFF.